This T cell receptor (beta chain) was documented in a study of cytomegalovirus exposure and HLA in healthy donors. Study-wide findings and caveats: In an earlier analysis, in 540 or so donors, most V segments appeared productive either ~90% or ~30% of the time.

This clone was detected only a few times. The antigen remains unidentified. The germline V gene has CDR1 SEHNR and CDR2 FQNEAQ (reference sequence). Trimming cost V 7 bases and J 3 bases, with 19 bases left between them. The CDR3 has 15 residues. The PCR employed 60 Vbeta primers together with 13 Jbeta primers. Measured with immunoSEQ multiplex PCR; TCRdb has only the in-frame clones, and not every one. The table records 65,000 or so clones, 62% of them present only once. Donors showed nominal health when sampled, although they likely had unrecorded immune exposures. The receptor was derived from a man younger than 45 in good health and CMV-seronegative. The rearrangement links TRBV7-9 to TRBJ2-7, with D perhaps matching TRBD1 (8 bases). The material sequenced was PBMCs. The CDR3 DNA is TGTGCCAGCAACAAACAGGGGGGGATCTACTACGAGCAGTACTTC. It encodes CASNKQGGIYYEQYF. The full variable domain, rest sourced from reference TRBV7-9 and TRBJ2-7, is DTGVSQNPRHKITKRGQNVTFRCDPISEHNRLYWYRQTLGQGPEFLTYFQNEAQLEKSRLLSDRFSAERPKGSFSTLEIQRTEQGDSAMYLCASNKQGGIYYEQYFGPGTRLTVT.